The rows below give T cell receptor beta chains drawn from one sample of a study of blood T cell repertoires in COVID-19. TCRdb's table, derived via immunoSEQ multiplex PCR, lists solely in-frame clones and lacks some. The table records a few hundred thousand clones, 84% of them present only once. Sequencing was carried out using peripheral blood. The receptor set was obtained from a woman aged 40-49 years who had recovered from COVID-19. Both conserved end residues are part of each CDR3. A D gene is named only where the DNA matches it firmly. The size entry is marked missing in some rows and otherwise reads once, few, many or a size class.

cdr3_aa,cdr3_nt,d_call,j_call,v_call,clone_size
CASSYSVDRSTGELFF,TGTGCCAGCAGTTACTCGGTCGACCGGAGCACCGGGGAGCTGTTTTTT,NA,TRBJ2-2,TRBV6-5,few
CASSPAPGQGTYGYTF,TGTGCCAGCAGTCCCGCCCCGGGACAGGGAACCTATGGCTACACCTTC,TRBD1,TRBJ1-2,TRBV27,once
CASSLQYLAYNEQFF,TGTGCCAGCAGCTTACAGTATTTGGCCTACAATGAGCAGTTCTTC,NA,TRBJ2-1,TRBV7-9,NA
CSVEAPTGGEKLFF,TGCAGCGTTGAGGCCCCGACAGGAGGAGAAAAACTGTTTTTT,NA,TRBJ1-4,TRBV29-1,NA
CASSQGGLTEAFF,TGTGCCAGCAGCCAGGGAGGGTTGACTGAAGCTTTCTTT,NA,TRBJ1-1,TRBV3-1/TRBV3-2,NA
CATSRVRLGGQPQHF,TGTGCCACCAGCAGAGTCCGACTGGGGGGGCAGCCCCAGCATTTT,NA,TRBJ1-5,TRBV15,NA
CASSRNRGSETQYF,TGCGCCAGCAGCAGGAACAGGGGTTCGGAGACCCAGTACTTC,TRBD1,TRBJ2-5,TRBV5-1,NA
CASSLDSSSYEQYF,TGTGCCAGCAGCTTGGATTCGAGCTCCTACGAGCAGTACTTC,NA,TRBJ2-7,TRBV5-4,NA
CASNERVMGYTF,TGTGCCAGCAATGAGCGGGTAATGGGCTACACCTTC,NA,TRBJ1-2,TRBV2,NA
CASSQDTRGETQYF,TGTGCCAGCAGCCAAGATACCAGGGGAGAGACCCAGTACTTC,NA,TRBJ2-5,TRBV3-1/TRBV3-2,NA
CASSLRQGRAHEQYF,TGTGCCAGCAGTCTTAGACAGGGTAGGGCCCACGAGCAGTACTTC,TRBD1,TRBJ2-7,TRBV27,NA
CASSISSLTGQGDNQPQHF,TGTGCCAGCAGTATCTCTAGCCTGACAGGACAGGGAGACAATCAGCCCCAGCATTTT,TRBD1,TRBJ1-5,TRBV28,NA
CATAWTVNTEAFF,TGTGCCACCGCCTGGACAGTGAACACTGAAGCTTTCTTT,NA,TRBJ1-1,TRBV19,once
CSARVPRGQYF,TGCAGTGCTAGGGTCCCCCGGGGGCAGTACTTC,NA,TRBJ2-7,TRBV20-1,NA
CASSIRQVPEAFF,TGTGCCAGCAGCATACGACAGGTCCCTGAAGCTTTCTTT,NA,TRBJ1-1,TRBV5-6,NA
CASSGRTGFLEKLFF,TGTGCCAGCAGCGGACGGACAGGGTTTCTCGAAAAACTGTTTTTT,TRBD1,TRBJ1-4,TRBV9,NA
CASNPRGESYEQYF,TGTGCCAGCAACCCCCGCGGGGAATCCTACGAGCAGTACTTC,NA,TRBJ2-7,TRBV6-2/TRBV6-3,NA
CASTHSLTDGTQYF,TGTGCCAGCACCCATTCACTGACAGACGGGACCCAGTACTTC,NA,TRBJ2-5,TRBV6-5,few
CASSPPGLDEQFF,TGTGCCAGCTCACCCCCAGGGTTGGATGAGCAGTTCTTC,NA,TRBJ2-1,TRBV18,NA
CAWSVYVLRTGKVRRYF,TGTGCCTGGAGTGTATATGTCTTGAGGACAGGGAAGGTCAGGCGGTACTTC,TRBD1,TRBJ2-7,TRBV30,NA
CASSETDRRNQPQHF,TGTGCCAGCAGTGAAACCGACAGGAGGAATCAGCCCCAGCATTTT,NA,TRBJ1-5,TRBV2,NA
CATQRDRGNTEAFF,TGTGCCACCCAGAGGGACAGGGGGAACACTGAAGCTTTCTTT,TRBD1,TRBJ1-1,TRBV2,once
CASSVSHTEAFF,TGTGCCAGCAGTGTCAGTCACACTGAAGCTTTCTTT,NA,TRBJ1-1,TRBV28,once
CSVGAGGYEQYF,TGCAGCGTTGGGGCGGGCGGCTACGAGCAGTACTTC,NA,TRBJ2-7,TRBV29-1,NA
CASNSLPGTGGNQPQHF,TGTGCCAGTAATTCCCTCCCCGGGACAGGGGGCAATCAGCCCCAGCATTTT,TRBD1,TRBJ1-5,TRBV19,NA
CAWTWRHGYTF,TGTGCCTGGACCTGGAGGCACGGCTACACCTTC,NA,TRBJ1-2,TRBV30,NA
CASSLATEYEQYF,TGTGCCAGCAGCTTAGCTACTGAATACGAGCAGTACTTC,NA,TRBJ2-7,TRBV11-2,few
CASSKHRASNQPQHF,TGTGCCAGCAGCAAACACAGGGCAAGCAATCAGCCCCAGCATTTT,NA,TRBJ1-5,TRBV28,NA
CASSTTPNTEAFF,TGTGCCAGCAGCACGACACCGAACACTGAAGCTTTCTTT,NA,TRBJ1-1,TRBV7-2,NA
CASKWGPSTGELFF,TGTGCCAGTAAATGGGGGCCATCCACCGGGGAGCTGTTTTTT,NA,TRBJ2-2,TRBV19,NA
CASSPGQLGNTEAFF,TGTGCCAGCTCACCAGGACAGTTAGGGAACACTGAAGCTTTCTTT,NA,TRBJ1-1,TRBV18,NA
CASSLTVTGSYEQYF,TGTGCCAGCAGTCTGACAGTCACAGGCTCCTACGAGCAGTACTTC,NA,TRBJ2-7,TRBV28,NA
CATRGGRGTGELFF,TGTGCCACCAGGGGTGGTAGGGGTACCGGGGAGCTGTTTTTT,NA,TRBJ2-2,TRBV24-1,NA
CASSLSLAGKETQYF,TGCGCCAGCAGCTTGAGTCTAGCGGGGAAAGAGACCCAGTACTTC,TRBD2,TRBJ2-5,TRBV5-1,NA
CASSLDWTGEDTQYF,TGTGCCAGCAGCTTGGATTGGACGGGGGAGGATACGCAGTATTTT,NA,TRBJ2-3,TRBV5-6,once
CASSLLRENEAFF,TGTGCCAGCAGCTTACTGCGCGAAAACGAAGCTTTCTTT,NA,TRBJ1-1,TRBV7-9,NA
CAIKLPGGGGYTF,TGTGCCATCAAGCTCCCGGGAGGCGGTGGCTACACCTTC,NA,TRBJ1-2,TRBV19,NA
CASSEEGPGFQPQHF,TGTGCCAGCAGTGAAGAAGGTCCGGGGTTTCAGCCCCAGCATTTT,NA,TRBJ1-5,TRBV6-1,once
CASGLINGYTF,TGTGCCAGCGGGCTTATAAATGGCTACACCTTC,NA,TRBJ1-2,TRBV28,few
CASSKTGDSEKLFF,TGTGCCAGTAGTAAGACAGGGGATAGTGAAAAACTGTTTTTT,TRBD1,TRBJ1-4,TRBV19,NA
CASSLQGTALGWDYGYTF,TGTGCCAGTTCCCTACAGGGGACAGCCCTCGGCTGGGACTATGGCTACACCTTC,TRBD1,TRBJ1-2,TRBV18,NA
CATSRDRRWNGYTF,TGTGCCACCAGCAGAGATAGGAGGTGGAATGGCTACACCTTC,NA,TRBJ1-2,TRBV15,NA
CASSEGLAGSTDTQYF,TGCGCCAGCAGCGAAGGACTAGCGGGGAGCACAGATACGCAGTATTTT,TRBD2,TRBJ2-3,TRBV5-1,NA
CASSPRPGTASNSPLHF,TGTGCCAGCAGCCCACGCCCCGGGACAGCGAGTAATTCACCCCTCCACTTT,TRBD1,TRBJ1-6,TRBV7-6,NA
CASSPPGQTKTGGELFF,TGTGCCAGCTCACCACCGGGCCAGACAAAAACAGGCGGGGAGCTGTTTTTT,NA,TRBJ2-2,TRBV18,many
CASSLTRGAGELFF,TGTGCCAGCAGCCTCACCCGCGGGGCCGGGGAGCTGTTTTTT,NA,TRBJ2-2,TRBV3-1/TRBV3-2,NA
CASSLTRDTQETQYF,TGTGCCAGCAGCCTCACCCGGGACACTCAAGAGACCCAGTACTTC,NA,TRBJ2-5,TRBV28,NA
CASSFQTPPYEQYF,TGTGCCAGCAGCTTCCAAACACCTCCCTACGAGCAGTACTTC,NA,TRBJ2-7,TRBV5-4,NA